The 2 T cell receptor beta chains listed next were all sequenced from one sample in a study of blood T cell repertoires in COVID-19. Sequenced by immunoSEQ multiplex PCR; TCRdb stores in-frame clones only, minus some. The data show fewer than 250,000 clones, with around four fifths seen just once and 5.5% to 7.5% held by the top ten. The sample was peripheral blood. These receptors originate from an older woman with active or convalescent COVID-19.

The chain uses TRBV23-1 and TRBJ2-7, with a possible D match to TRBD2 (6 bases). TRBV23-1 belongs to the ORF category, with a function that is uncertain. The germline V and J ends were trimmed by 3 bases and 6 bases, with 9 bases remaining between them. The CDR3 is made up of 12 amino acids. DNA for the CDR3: TGCGCCAGCAGTCAGACTAGGCGCGAGCAGTACTTC. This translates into CASSQTRREQYF.

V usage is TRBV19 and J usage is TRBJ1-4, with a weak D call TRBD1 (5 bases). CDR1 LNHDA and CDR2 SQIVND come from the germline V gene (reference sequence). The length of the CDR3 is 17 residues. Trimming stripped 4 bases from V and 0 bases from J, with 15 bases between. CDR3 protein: CASSRPRALSTNEKLFF. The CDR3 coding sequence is TGTGCCAGTAGTAGGCCCAGGGCATTATCAACTAATGAAAAACTGTTTTTT.